These 10 T cell receptor beta chains were all obtained from the same sample, sequenced in a study of regulatory T cells in long-lasting Graves disease. This sample's time point: newly diagnosed GD, antithyroid drugs for less than 3 months. Isolated PBMC RNA provided the starting material for the TCR library. Through Arm-PCR of CDR3 regions and iRepertoire HTBI primers, TCR beta libraries were built. TCRdb passed the multiplex PCR reads through MiXCR, listing each CDR3 protein once. The repertoire holds around 400,000 distinct CDR3 sequences, with around a sixth as singletons. The source material was peripheral blood mononuclear cells (PBMCs), sampled at new diagnosis, from a patient treated with antithyroid drugs. The receptors here all came from a female donor with Graves disease.

This clonotype was counted ten times or more. The genes are TRBV4-1 and TRBJ1-4; D uncertain. Per the germline V gene, CDR1 is MGHRA and CDR2 is YSYEKL. CDR3 size: 16 residues. Deletions cut 0 bases from V and 4 bases from J, with 12 bases between. The CDR3 spells CASSQEGTAFNEKLFF. CDR3 nucleotide sequence: TGCGCCAGCAGCCAAGAGGGAACAGCCTTTAATGAAAAACTGTTTTTT.

This clonotype was detected many times. This rearrangement joins TRBV30 to TRBJ1-1, with D maybe TRBD1 (5 bases). Trimming stripped 1 base from V and 6 bases from J, with 9 bases between. From germline, CDR1 is GTSNPN and CDR2 SVGIG (reference sequence). The CDR3 has 12 amino acids. The CDR3, as DNA: TGTGCCTGGAGTGCGGGGGGGGCTGAAGCTTTCTTT. As protein: CAWSAGGAEAFF.

This clonotype was recorded at least ten times. The chain carries TRBV6-1 and TRBJ1-5; 9 bases line up with TRBD1. This CDR3 comprises 17 residues. The germline gives CDR1 MNHNS, CDR2 SASEGT. Germline trimming cut 9 bases from V and 2 bases from J; bases unmatched to any gene: 14. CDR3 coding DNA: TGTGCCAGACGCCGGGACAGGGCTCTTATCGGCAATCAGCCCCAGCATTTT. This sequence encodes CARRRDRALIGNQPQHF.

This clonotype has a count of ten or more. This chain joins TRBV6-2 or TRBV6-3 and TRBJ2-7; perhaps TRBD2 as D (7 bases). Trimming left V 11 bases short and J 7 bases short, with 21 bases between. Germline CDR1 and CDR2: MNHEY and SVGEGT. The CDR3 sequence is 13 residues long. The CDR3 bases are TGTGCCTCGTGGAGGGGGGGCCTAGGGGAGCAGTACTTC. Translation: CASWRGGLGEQYF.

The chain has TRBV4-1 and TRBJ1-4, with TRBD1 identical over 12 bases. The CDR3 is 17 residues long. The V gene end was trimmed by 3 bases and the J gene end by 8 bases; junction bases not matched to a gene: 10. Per the germline V gene, CDR1 is MGHRA and CDR2 is YSYEKL. For the CDR3, the DNA is TGCGCCAGCAGCCAGGGCCCCACCGGGACAGGGGGCGAAAAACTGTTTTTT. Its protein is CASSQGPTGTGGEKLFF.

This clonotype was seen many times. V gene TRBV29-1 combines with J gene TRBJ2-1; 12 nucleotides agree with TRBD2. The CDR3 has 15 residues. J was trimmed by 3 bases and V by 7 bases; bases with no gene match: 7. Germline V gene lookup returns CDR1 SQVTM and CDR2 ANQGSEA. CDR3 amino acids: CSASTSGRVYNEQFF. CDR3 sequence (DNA): TGCAGCGCCTCGACTAGCGGGAGAGTCTACAATGAGCAGTTCTTC.

This clonotype showed up many times. This chain uses TRBV20-1 with TRBJ2-3; D is tentatively TRBD1 or TRBD2 (5 bases each). There are 14 residues in the CDR3. Germline CDR1 reads DFQATT; CDR2 reads SNEGSKA (reference sequence). Trimming pared 0 bases from V and 2 bases from J, leaving 9 bases between. CDR3 DNA: TGCAGTGCTAGAGATGGGGGACCCACAGATACGCAGTATTTT. Encoded protein: CSARDGGPTDTQYF.

The sample holds many counts of this clonotype. The DNA of the CDR3 is TGCGCCAGCAGTCCAGGGTCCCTAACGAGTGAAAAACTGTTTTTT. This codes for CASSPGSLTSEKLFF. The V call is TRBV5-1, the J call TRBJ1-4, with TRBD1 as a possible D gene (5 bases). Trimming left V 5 bases short and J 7 bases short, with 18 bases between. Germline CDR1 and CDR2: SGHRS and YFSETQ. CDR3 length equals 15 residues.

This clonotype was seen only a few times. At one end the junction does not follow the germline gene, possibly because of a read error. This chain uses TRBV12-3 or TRBV12-4 with TRBJ2-5; TRBD2 agrees at 8 bases. The CDR3 extends over 14 amino acids. CDR3 protein: CANSLSGSGETQYF. Written as DNA, the CDR3 is TGTGCCAACAGTTTGAGCGGGAGTGGAGAGACCCAGTACTTC.

V is TRBV7-9 and J is TRBJ2-3; 8 nucleotides agree with TRBD2. V trimming: 8 bases; J trimming: 5 bases; junction bases outside the gene matches: 24. Germline CDR1 SEHNR, CDR2 FQNEAQ (reference sequence). This CDR3 region has 19 residues. This chain's CDR3 is CASSPRRTNGRASGDTQYF. CDR3 bases: TGTGCCAGCTCACCAAGGCGCACTAACGGGAGGGCCTCAGGAGATACGCAGTATTTT.